The next 8 T cell receptor beta chains were all read from a single sample in a study of a mutant IDH1 vaccine in newly diagnosed glioma. No cognate antigen is known for these TCRs. TCRdb's table, derived via immunoSEQ multiplex PCR, lists solely in-frame clones and lacks some. This repertoire shows under 95,000 clones, roughly 90% found once; its top ten account for 0.55% to 0.65%. Time point: week 5, during vaccination. In every dose of vaccine, 300 ug of mutant IDH1 20-mer peptide was given alongside topical imiquimod. The sample in question was PBMCs, obtained from a glioma patient whose treatment included an IDH1 peptide vaccine. Every receptor here comes from a woman in her 50s with glioma.

This chain joins TRBV7-9 and TRBJ2-7; a possible D gene is TRBD2 (5 bases). The germline CDR1 and CDR2 sequences are SEHNR and FQNEAQ (reference sequence). V lost 1 base and J lost 5, with 9 bases in between. The length of the CDR3 is 13 residues. The CDR3 reads CASSLGERDEQYF. The CDR3 DNA sequence: TGTGCCAGCAGCTTAGGTGAGAGGGACGAGCAGTACTTC.

This clone came up once. V gene TRBV5-1 combines with J gene TRBJ2-1; 14 bases fit TRBD2. Germline assignment: CDR1 SGHRS and CDR2 YFSETQ. The CDR3 loop spans 14 amino acids. Germline trimming cut 6 bases from V and 7 bases from J; bases unmatched to any gene: 3. CDR3 loop: CASTGTSGSNEQFF. CDR3 bases: TGCGCCAGCACCGGGACTAGCGGGAGTAATGAGCAGTTCTTC.

The chain links TRBV27 to TRBJ1-1; TRBD1 is a possible D gene (6 bases). The CDR3 has 13 amino acids. CDR1 MNHEY and CDR2 SMNVEV come from the germline V gene (reference sequence). Trimming left V 2 bases short and J 4 bases short, with 8 bases between. Written as DNA, the CDR3 is TGTGCCAGCAGTTTACGGGGGGCCACTGAAGCTTTCTTT. This codes for CASSLRGATEAFF.

The rearrangement joins TRBV10-3 to TRBJ1-1; D may be TRBD1 (6 bases). The CDR3 runs 15 residues. Trimming shortened V by 6 bases and J by 2 bases, and 16 bases separated the two germline ends. From germline, CDR1 is ENHRY and CDR2 SYGVKD. CDR3 sequence reads: CAIRSYRDRNTEAFF. For the CDR3, the DNA is TGTGCCATCAGGTCCTACAGGGACCGAAACACTGAAGCTTTCTTT.

V gene TRBV18 combines with J gene TRBJ2-2, with 10 bases matching TRBD1. There are 16 residues in the CDR3. Germline CDR1 is KGHSH and CDR2 is LQKENI. With 4 bases clipped from V and 3 bases from J, the junction kept 5 bases outside the gene matches. Written as DNA, the CDR3 is TGTGCCAGCTCACGCGCCGGGACAGGGGACACCGGGGAGCTGTTTTTT. Translation gives CASSRAGTGDTGELFF.

The rearrangement uses TRBV6-6 and TRBJ1-2, with 10 bases matching TRBD1. CDR3 length: 14 amino acids. The V gene end was trimmed by 10 bases and the J gene end by 3 bases; junction bases not matched to a gene: 8. The germline V gene has CDR1 MNHNY and CDR2 SVGAGI (reference sequence). CDR3 residues: CATRPGQGDYGYTF. In DNA form, the CDR3 reads TGTGCCACCCGACCAGGACAGGGGGACTATGGCTACACCTTC.

V usage is TRBV28 and J usage is TRBJ2-1; either TRBD1 or TRBD2 may supply D (5 bases each). The CDR3 consists of 14 residues. Trimming left V 8 bases short and J 4 bases short, with 15 bases between. In germline, CDR1 is MDHEN, CDR2 SYDVKM. The CDR3 loop reads CASSPSGRYNEQFF. The CDR3, as DNA: TGTGCCAGCTCACCCTCGGGGCGATACAATGAGCAGTTCTTC.

The chain employs TRBV7-9 and TRBJ1-1; 7 positions agree with TRBD1. Germline CDR1 SEHNR, CDR2 FQNEAQ (reference sequence). V was pared by 5 bases and J by 1 base, with 4 bases of the junction left unmatched. This CDR3 is built from 14 residues. Here the CDR3 reads CASSARGGNTEAFF. CDR3 sequence (DNA): TGTGCCAGCAGCGCCAGGGGGGGGAACACTGAAGCTTTCTTT.